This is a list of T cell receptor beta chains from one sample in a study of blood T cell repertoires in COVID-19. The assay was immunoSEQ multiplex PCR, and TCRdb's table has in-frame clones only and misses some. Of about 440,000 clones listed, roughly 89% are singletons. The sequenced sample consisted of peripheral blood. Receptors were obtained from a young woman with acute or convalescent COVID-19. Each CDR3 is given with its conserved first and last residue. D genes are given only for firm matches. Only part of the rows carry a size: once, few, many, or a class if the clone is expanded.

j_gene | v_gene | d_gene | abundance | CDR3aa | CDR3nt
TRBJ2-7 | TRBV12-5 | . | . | CASGLGRLPQGTYEQYF | TGTGCTAGTGGTTTGGGGCGCCTTCCCCAGGGTACCTACGAGCAGTACTTC
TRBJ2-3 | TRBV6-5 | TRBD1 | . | CASSYSGTDHHTQYF | TGTGCCAGCAGTTACTCGGGGACAGACCACCATACGCAGTATTTT
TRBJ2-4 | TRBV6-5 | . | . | CASTPDTGPGSIQYF | TGTGCCAGCACTCCTGACACAGGGCCTGGAAGCATTCAGTACTTC
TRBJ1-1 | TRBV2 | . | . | CASSAPGEGTEAFF | TGTGCCAGCAGTGCCCCGGGAGAGGGCACTGAAGCTTTCTTT
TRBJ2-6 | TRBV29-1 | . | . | CSVETGAGANVLTF | TGCAGCGTTGAGACCGGGGCTGGGGCCAACGTCCTGACTTTC
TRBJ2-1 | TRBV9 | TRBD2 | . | CASSVEWTRAGEQFF | TGTGCCAGCAGCGTAGAATGGACTAGAGCTGGTGAGCAGTTCTTC
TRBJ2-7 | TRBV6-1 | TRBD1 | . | CASSERDREYF | TGTGCCAGCAGTGAACGGGACAGGGAGTACTTC
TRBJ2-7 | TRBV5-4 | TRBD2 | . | CASSLLAGDYEQYF | TGTGCCAGCAGCTTGCTAGCGGGGGACTACGAGCAGTACTTC
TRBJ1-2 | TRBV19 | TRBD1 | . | CASSMPRRTGNYGYTF | TGTGCCAGTAGTATGCCCCGCCGGACAGGCAACTATGGCTACACCTTC
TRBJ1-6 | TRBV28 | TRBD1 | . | CASRRQGVGSPLHF | TGTGCCAGCAGGCGACAGGGGGTTGGTTCACCCCTCCACTTT
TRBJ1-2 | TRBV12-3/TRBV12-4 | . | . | CASSHRSANGYTF | TGTGCCAGCAGTCACAGGAGCGCAAATGGCTACACCTTC
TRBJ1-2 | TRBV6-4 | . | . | CASSDSSIQSNYGYTF | TGTGCCAGCAGTGACTCTTCGATACAGTCCAACTATGGCTACACCTTC
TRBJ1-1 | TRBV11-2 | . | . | CASSPVGGRNTEAFF | TGTGCCAGCAGCCCCGTTGGGGGGAGGAACACTGAAGCTTTCTTT
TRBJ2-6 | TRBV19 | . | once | CATTNSGANVLTF | TGTGCCACTACGAACTCTGGGGCCAACGTCCTGACTTTC
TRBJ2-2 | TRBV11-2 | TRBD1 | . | CASNRQGTGELFF | TGTGCCAGCAACCGACAGGGTACCGGGGAGCTGTTTTTT
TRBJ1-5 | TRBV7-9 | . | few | CASSLGQFHNQPQHF | TGTGCCAGCAGCTTAGGGCAGTTCCACAATCAGCCCCAGCATTTT
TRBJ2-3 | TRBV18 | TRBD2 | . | CASSPRLAGAPHTDTQYF | TGTGCCAGCTCACCACGCCTAGCGGGGGCCCCGCACACAGATACGCAGTATTTT
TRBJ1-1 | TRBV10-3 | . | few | CAIRNDRRNTEAFF | TGTGCCATCAGGAATGACAGGCGGAACACTGAAGCTTTCTTT
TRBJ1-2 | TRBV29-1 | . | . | CSSSELQNYGYTF | TGCAGCTCCTCAGAGTTACAGAACTATGGCTACACCTTC
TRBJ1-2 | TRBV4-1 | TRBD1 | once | CASSHYLIDRGSSGYTF | TGCGCCAGCAGCCACTATTTAATTGACAGGGGGTCGAGTGGCTACACCTTC
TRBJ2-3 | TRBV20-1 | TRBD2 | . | CSASRLAGGQDTQYF | TGCAGTGCTAGTAGGCTAGCGGGGGGCCAGGATACGCAGTATTTT
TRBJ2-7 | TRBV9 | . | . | CASSVSRGGEQYF | TGTGCCAGCAGCGTAAGTCGAGGTGGCGAGCAGTACTTC
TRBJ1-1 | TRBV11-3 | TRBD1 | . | CASSPRDRGTEAFF | TGTGCCAGCAGCCCCCGGGACAGGGGCACTGAAGCTTTCTTT
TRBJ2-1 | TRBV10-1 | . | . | CASDRVGDFALSYNEQFF | TGCGCCAGTGACAGGGTTGGGGACTTTGCCCTCTCCTACAATGAGCAGTTCTTC
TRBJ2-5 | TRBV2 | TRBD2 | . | CASSEDLAGGRRKETQYF | TGTGCCAGCAGTGAGGATCTAGCGGGGGGGCGGAGGAAAGAGACCCAGTACTTC
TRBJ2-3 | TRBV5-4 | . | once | CASSLGGRSTDTQYF | TGTGCCAGCAGCTTGGGGGGCCGAAGCACAGATACGCAGTATTTT
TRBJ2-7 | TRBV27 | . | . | CASSLREGGVYEQYF | TGTGCCAGCAGTTTAAGAGAGGGTGGGGTCTACGAGCAGTACTTC
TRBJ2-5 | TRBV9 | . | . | CASSTSDYAETQYF | TGTGCCAGCAGCACCTCGGACTACGCAGAGACCCAGTACTTC
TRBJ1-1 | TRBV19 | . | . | CASSIDGQGTEAFF | TGTGCCAGTAGTATAGATGGGCAGGGTACTGAAGCTTTCTTT
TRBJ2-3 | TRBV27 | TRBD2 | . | CASSSLGTSGYISTDTQYF | TGTGCCAGCAGTTCACTCGGGACTAGCGGTTACATCAGCACAGATACGCAGTATTTT
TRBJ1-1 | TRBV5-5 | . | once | CASSLGLGEGAEAFF | TGTGCCAGCAGCTTGGGGCTGGGGGAGGGGGCTGAAGCTTTCTTT
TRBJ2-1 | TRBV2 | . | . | CASSEVALNEQFF | TGTGCCAGCAGTGAAGTGGCCCTCAATGAGCAGTTCTTC
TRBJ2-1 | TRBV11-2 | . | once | CASSLVRGLYNEQFF | TGTGCCAGCAGCTTAGTAAGGGGCTTATACAATGAGCAGTTCTTC
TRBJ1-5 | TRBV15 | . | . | CATSRDKGSNQPQHF | TGTGCCACCAGCAGAGATAAGGGGAGCAATCAGCCCCAGCATTTT
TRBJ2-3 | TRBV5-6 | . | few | CASSLVAAGGTQYF | TGTGCCAGCAGCTTGGTAGCGGCGGGCGGTACGCAGTATTTT
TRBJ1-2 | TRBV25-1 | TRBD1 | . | CASSTGGGASYGYTF | TGTGCCAGCAGCACCGGAGGGGGCGCGAGCTATGGCTACACCTTC
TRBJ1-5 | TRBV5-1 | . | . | CASSSTGSPGQPQHF | TGCGCCAGCAGCTCAACAGGATCCCCAGGCCAGCCCCAGCATTTT
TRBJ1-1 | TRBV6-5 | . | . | CASSYRGNTEAFF | TGTGCCAGCAGTTACAGGGGGAACACTGAAGCTTTCTTT
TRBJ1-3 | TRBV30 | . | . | CAWSVGSGNTIYF | TGTGCCTGGAGTGTCGGCTCTGGAAACACCATATATTTT
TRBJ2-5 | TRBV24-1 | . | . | CATSGPLSSETQYF | TGTGCCACCAGTGGCCCCTTGAGCTCGGAGACCCAGTACTTC
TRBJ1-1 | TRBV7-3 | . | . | CASSLGGQLNTEAFF | TGTGCCAGCAGCTTAGGGGGACAACTGAACACTGAAGCTTTCTTT
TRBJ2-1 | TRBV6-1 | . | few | CASSDRGSGVYNEQFF | TGTGCCAGCAGTGACAGGGGGTCGGGGGTCTACAATGAGCAGTTCTTC
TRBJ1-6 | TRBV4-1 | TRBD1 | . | CASSQRQGANSPLHF | TGCGCCAGCAGCCAACGACAGGGGGCGAATTCACCCCTCCACTTT
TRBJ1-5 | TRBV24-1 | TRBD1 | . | CATSTQGNQPQHF | TGTGCCACCAGCACACAGGGGAATCAGCCCCAGCATTTT